These 10 T cell receptor beta chains were all obtained from the same sample, sequenced in a study of Graves' ophthalmopathy and Graves' hyperthyroidism. RNA transcripts provided the template for amplifying TCR beta CDR3 regions. An initial RT-PCR round employing HTBI primers preceded a second-round multiplex PCR. TCRdb recomputed calls from the multiplex PCR reads with MiXCR, one row per CDR3 protein. Of 500,000 to 700,000 distinct CDR3 sequences listed, just under 40% were seen once; the top ten hold 3.5% to 5%. The sequenced material came from peripheral blood or thyroid tissue (not recorded which). The receptors come from an adult man with Graves' hyperthyroidism.

This clonotype came up once. The chain combines TRBV5-6 with TRBJ2-1; tentative D call: TRBD1 (6 bases). The J call is in doubt because the DNA end fits TRBJ2-7 better. The CDR3 sequence is 15 residues long. CDR1 SGHDT and CDR2 YYEEEE come from the germline V gene. Here the CDR3 reads CASSLWDTTYNEQYF. Written as DNA, the CDR3 is TGTGCCAGCAGCTTGTGGGACACCACCTACAATGAGCAGTACTTC.

The table lists this clonotype with many counts. The chain recombines TRBV2 with TRBJ2-2; D unclear. V dropped 3 bases and J dropped 1 base, with 6 bases sitting between them. The CDR3 runs 14 residues. Germline lookup yields CDR1 SNHLY and CDR2 FYNNEI. The CDR3 DNA sequence: TGTGCCAGCAGTGAGGGGAAGAACACCGGGGAGCTGTTTTTT. This translates into CASSEGKNTGELFF.

The chain employs TRBV20-1 and TRBJ2-5; TRBD2 agrees at 8 bases. The J call is uncertain, as TRBJ2-1 better fits the DNA end. The V gene's germline CDR1 is DFQATT and CDR2 SNEGSKA (reference sequence). This CDR3 region has 15 residues. CDR3 loop: CSARPLSGIYNEQFF. CDR3 nucleotide sequence: TGCAGTGCTAGACCACTTAGCGGGATCTACAATGAGCAGTTCTTC.

Regarding this clonotype: Given a much more abundant clone one base away, this may be a read error. The chain has TRBV6-6 and TRBJ2-7; D is unclear. V gave up 10 bases and J gave up 7 bases, with 20 bases separating them. CDR1 and CDR2 from the germline V gene are MNHNY and SVGAGI (reference sequence). The CDR3 totals 13 residues. CDR3 protein: CAIRSGPNREQYF. The DNA for the CDR3 is TGTGCCATCAGGTCCGGGCCGAATCGGGAGCAGTACTTC.

Worth noting for this clonotype: A much larger clone differs from this one at a single base, so this may be a read error. This rearrangement joins TRBV6-6 to TRBJ1-1; D call uncertain. This CDR3 has 13 amino acids. The germline V gene has CDR1 MNHNY and CDR2 SVGAGI (reference sequence). CDR3 residues: CAGSEARGTEAFF. CDR3 nucleotide sequence: TGTGCCGGCAGTGAAGCGCGGGGCACTGAAGCTTTCTTT.

J is TRBJ2-2 and V is TRBV28, with 7 bases that match TRBD1. The CDR3 is made up of 13 amino acids. Germline loops: CDR1 MDHEN, CDR2 SYDVKM. J gave up 3 bases and V 10 bases, and 5 bases lay outside the gene matches. DNA of the CDR3: TGTGCCACCGGGACAGCATACACCGGGGAGCTGTTTTTT. This gives the protein CATGTAYTGELFF.

The chain carries TRBV20-1 and TRBJ1-1; TRBD1 agrees at 7 bases. The CDR3 runs to 12 residues. The trim removed 4 bases at V and 8 bases at J, leaving 7 bases unmatched. CDR1 and CDR2 from the germline V gene are DFQATT and SNEGSKA (reference sequence). This chain's CDR3 is CSATDRVREAFF. The CDR3 DNA reads TGCAGTGCTACCGACAGGGTTCGCGAAGCTTTCTTT.

This chain uses TRBV20-1 with TRBJ2-7, with 10 bases that match TRBD1. The length of the CDR3 is 16 residues. Germline-derived CDR1 and CDR2 are DFQATT and SNEGSKA (reference sequence). Trimming removed 1 base from V and 1 base from J; junction bases left unmatched: 7. CDR3 nucleotide sequence: TGCAGTGCTAGAGCGGCCCCGGGACAGGGGTCCTACGAGCAGTACTTC. As protein: CSARAAPGQGSYEQYF.

The chain uses TRBV4-2 and TRBJ1-6; D may be TRBD1 (5 bases). Germline lookup yields CDR1 LGHNA and CDR2 YNFKEQ. The CDR3 is 16 residues long. V lost 0 bases, J lost 6 bases, and 12 bases lay in between. The CDR3 loop reads CASSQEEGRGNSPLHF. CDR3 sequence (DNA): TGTGCCAGCAGCCAAGAGGAGGGGAGGGGTAATTCACCCCTCCACTTT.

Concerning this clonotype itself: The junction departs from germline at one end; a sequencing error may be responsible. The chain uses TRBV5-1 and TRBJ1-1, with 8 bases lining up with TRBD1. The CDR3 is 17 residues long. CDR1 and CDR2 (germline): SGHRS, YFSETQ. The CDR3 DNA reads TGCCCCAGCAGCTTGTTTGCAGGGGGCAAGTGGAGCACTGAAGCTTTCTTT. Translating gives CPSSLFAGGKWSTEAFF.